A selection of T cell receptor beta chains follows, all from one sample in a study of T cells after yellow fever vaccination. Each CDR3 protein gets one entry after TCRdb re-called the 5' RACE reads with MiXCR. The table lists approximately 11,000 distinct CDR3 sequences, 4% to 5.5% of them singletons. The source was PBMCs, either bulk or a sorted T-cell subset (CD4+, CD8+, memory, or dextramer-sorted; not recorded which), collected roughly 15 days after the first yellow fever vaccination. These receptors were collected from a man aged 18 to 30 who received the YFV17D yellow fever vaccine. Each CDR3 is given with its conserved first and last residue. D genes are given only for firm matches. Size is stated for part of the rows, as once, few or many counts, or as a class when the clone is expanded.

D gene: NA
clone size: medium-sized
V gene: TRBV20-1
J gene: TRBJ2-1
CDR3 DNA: TGCAGTGCTCCGTTCCGCCTCAACAATGAGCAGTTCTTC
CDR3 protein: CSAPFRLNNEQFF

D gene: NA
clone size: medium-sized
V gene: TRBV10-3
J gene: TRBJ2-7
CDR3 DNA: TGTGCCATCACTTGGGACTCTAACGAGCAGTACTTC
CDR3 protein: CAITWDSNEQYF

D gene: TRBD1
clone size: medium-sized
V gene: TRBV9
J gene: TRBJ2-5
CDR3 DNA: TGTGCCAGCAGCGTAGGGACAGGGGGCTCAGAGACCCAGTACTTC
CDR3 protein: CASSVGTGGSETQYF

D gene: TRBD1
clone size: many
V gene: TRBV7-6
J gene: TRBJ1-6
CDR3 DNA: TGTGCCAGCAGCCAGACAGGGTTAGGTTCACCCCTCCACTTT
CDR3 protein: CASSQTGLGSPLHF

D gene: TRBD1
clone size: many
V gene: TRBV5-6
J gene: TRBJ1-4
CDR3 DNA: TGTGCCAGCAGCCTACTACAGGGGGCAGCTAATGAAAAACTGTTTTTT
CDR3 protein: CASSLLQGAANEKLFF

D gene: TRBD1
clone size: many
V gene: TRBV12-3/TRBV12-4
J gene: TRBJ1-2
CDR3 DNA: TGTGCCAGCAGTTTGAGGGCAGGGGGCGTCTATGGCTACACCTTC
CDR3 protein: CASSLRAGGVYGYTF

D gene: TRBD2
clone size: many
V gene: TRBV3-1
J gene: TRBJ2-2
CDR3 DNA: TGTGCCAGCAGCCAACGCGGACTAGCGGGCACCGGGGAGCTGTTTTTT
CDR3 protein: CASSQRGLAGTGELFF

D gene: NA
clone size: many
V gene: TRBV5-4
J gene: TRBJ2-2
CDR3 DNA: TGTGCCAGCAGCTTGGACGGGGCAGGGGAGCTGTTTTTT
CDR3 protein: CASSLDGAGELFF

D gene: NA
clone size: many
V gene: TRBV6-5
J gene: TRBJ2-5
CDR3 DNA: TGTGCCAGCAGTTCCCGTCTCGGGGGGACCCAGTACTTC
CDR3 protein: CASSSRLGGTQYF

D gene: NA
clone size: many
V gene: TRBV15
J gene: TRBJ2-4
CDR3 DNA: TGTGCCACCAGCAGAGTTAAGGACAGAAACATTCAGTACTTC
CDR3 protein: CATSRVKDRNIQYF

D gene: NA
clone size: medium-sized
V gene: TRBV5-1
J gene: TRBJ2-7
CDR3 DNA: TGCGCCAGCAGCTTGGGGCAGGAAACCTACGAGCAGTACTTC
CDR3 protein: CASSLGQETYEQYF

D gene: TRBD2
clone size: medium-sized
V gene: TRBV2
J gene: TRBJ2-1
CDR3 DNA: TGTGCCAGCAAGAACAAGGGGAGGGACAATGAGCAGTTCTTC
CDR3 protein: CASKNKGRDNEQFF

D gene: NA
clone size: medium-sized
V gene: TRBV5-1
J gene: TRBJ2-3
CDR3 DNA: TGCGCCAGCAGCGCCCGAGGAGGCGGGAACACAGATACGCAGTATTTT
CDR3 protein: CASSARGGGNTDTQYF

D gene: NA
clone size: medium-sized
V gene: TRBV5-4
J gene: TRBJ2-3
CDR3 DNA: TGTGCCAGCAGCCGAAGCACAGATACGCAGTATTTT
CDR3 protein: CASSRSTDTQYF

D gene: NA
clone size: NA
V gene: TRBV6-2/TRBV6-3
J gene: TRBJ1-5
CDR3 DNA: TGTGCCAGCCGTTACTCGGAAGGTAGTGTCCAGCATTTT
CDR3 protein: CASRYSEGSVQHF

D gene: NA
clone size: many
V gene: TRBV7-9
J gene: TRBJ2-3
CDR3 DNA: TGTGCCAGCAGCTTTGGAGGGGGCACAGATACGCAGTATTTT
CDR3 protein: CASSFGGGTDTQYF

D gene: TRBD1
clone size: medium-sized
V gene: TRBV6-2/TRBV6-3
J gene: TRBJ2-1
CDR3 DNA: TGTGCCAGCAGTTTCAACGGACAGGGGCTAGTCCATGAGCAGTTCTTC
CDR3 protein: CASSFNGQGLVHEQFF

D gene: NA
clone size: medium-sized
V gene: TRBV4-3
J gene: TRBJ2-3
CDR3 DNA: TGCGCCAGCAGCCAAGATCCGGAGCTACTTACAGATACGCAGTATTTT
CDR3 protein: CASSQDPELLTDTQYF

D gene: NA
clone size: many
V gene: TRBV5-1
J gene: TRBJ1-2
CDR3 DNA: TGCGCCAGCAGCTTGGCGGACAATTCTAACTATGGCTACACCTTC
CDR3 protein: CASSLADNSNYGYTF

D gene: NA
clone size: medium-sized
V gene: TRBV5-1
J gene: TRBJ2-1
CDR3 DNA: TGCGCCAGCAGCATTGGGACCCCCACAGATGAGCAGTTCTTC
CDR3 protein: CASSIGTPTDEQFF

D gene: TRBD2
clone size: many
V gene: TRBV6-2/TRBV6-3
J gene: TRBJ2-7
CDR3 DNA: TGTGCCAGCACCCCTAGGCGGGAGTACGAGCAGTACTTC
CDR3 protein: CASTPRREYEQYF

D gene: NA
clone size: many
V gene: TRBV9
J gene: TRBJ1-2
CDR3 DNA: TGTGCCAGCAGCGTTACCCCGGGAGCCCTTTCGGGGCCTAACTATGGCTACACCTTC
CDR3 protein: CASSVTPGALSGPNYGYTF

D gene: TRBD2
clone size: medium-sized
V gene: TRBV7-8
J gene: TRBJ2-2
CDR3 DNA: TGTGCCAGCAGCTACAACCTATTAGCGGGGGGAAACACCGGGGAGCTGTTTTTT
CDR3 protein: CASSYNLLAGGNTGELFF

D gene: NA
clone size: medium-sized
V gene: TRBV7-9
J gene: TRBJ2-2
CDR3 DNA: TGTGCCAGCAGATTGAAGGAGGGAGGCACCGGGGAGCTGTTTTTT
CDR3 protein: CASRLKEGGTGELFF

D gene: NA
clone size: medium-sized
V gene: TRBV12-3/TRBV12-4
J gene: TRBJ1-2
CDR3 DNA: TGTGCCAGCAGTTTATCGGCGGATTATGGCTACACCTTC
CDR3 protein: CASSLSADYGYTF

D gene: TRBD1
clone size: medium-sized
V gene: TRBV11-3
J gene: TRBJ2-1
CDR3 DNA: TGTGCCAGCAGCTCGACAGGGTCCAATGAGCAGTTCTTC
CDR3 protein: CASSSTGSNEQFF

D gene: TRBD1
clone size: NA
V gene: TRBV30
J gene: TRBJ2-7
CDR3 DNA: TGTGCCTGGAGCCGTAGACAGGGGAAGTACGAGCAGTACTTC
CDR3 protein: CAWSRRQGKYEQYF

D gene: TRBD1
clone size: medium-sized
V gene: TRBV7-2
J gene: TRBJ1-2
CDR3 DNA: TGTGCCAGCAGCCCCGACAGGGATGGGTACACCTTC
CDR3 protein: CASSPDRDGYTF

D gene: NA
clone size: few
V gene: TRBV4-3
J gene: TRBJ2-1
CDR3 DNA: TGCGCCAGCAGCCAAGAACTAGTCAATGAGCAGTTCTTC
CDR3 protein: CASSQELVNEQFF

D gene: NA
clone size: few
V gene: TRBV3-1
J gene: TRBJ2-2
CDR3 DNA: TGTGCCAGCAGCCAAGGGTATATCTCCGGGGAGCTGTTTTTT
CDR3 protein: CASSQGYISGELFF

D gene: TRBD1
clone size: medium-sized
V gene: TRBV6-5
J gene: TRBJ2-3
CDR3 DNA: TGTGCCAGCAGAATCGCGTCGGGGACAGGGGAGCATACGCAGTATTTT
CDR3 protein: CASRIASGTGEHTQYF

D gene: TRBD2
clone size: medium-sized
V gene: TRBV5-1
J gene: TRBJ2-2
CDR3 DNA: TGCGCCAGCATCCCGGGAGGGAACACCGGGGAGCTGTTTTTT
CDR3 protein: CASIPGGNTGELFF

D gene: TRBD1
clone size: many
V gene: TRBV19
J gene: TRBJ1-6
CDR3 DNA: TGTGCCAGTAGTCTAACTACAATTGCTGGCTGGGACAGTTCACCCCTCCACTTT
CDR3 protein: CASSLTTIAGWDSSPLHF

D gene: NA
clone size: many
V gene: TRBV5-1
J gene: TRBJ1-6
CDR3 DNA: TGCGCCAGCAGCTTGGGACAGACCTATAATTCACCCCTCCACTTT
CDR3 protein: CASSLGQTYNSPLHF

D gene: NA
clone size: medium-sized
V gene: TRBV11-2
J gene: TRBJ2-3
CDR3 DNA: TGTGCCAGCAGGGGTCTCAGGGTCCACACAGATACGCAGTATTTT
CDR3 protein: CASRGLRVHTDTQYF

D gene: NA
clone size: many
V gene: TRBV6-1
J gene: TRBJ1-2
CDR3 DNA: TGTGCCAGCAGAGCCACCCGTAACTATGGCTACACCTTC
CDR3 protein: CASRATRNYGYTF

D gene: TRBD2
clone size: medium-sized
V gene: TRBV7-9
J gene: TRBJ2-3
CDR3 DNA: TGTGCCAGCAGCTTGGCCCTAGCGGGGGGGCAAGATACGCAGTATTTT
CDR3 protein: CASSLALAGGQDTQYF

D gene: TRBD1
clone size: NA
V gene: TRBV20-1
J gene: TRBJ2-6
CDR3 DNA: TGCAGTGCCAACCGACAGGGCAGTGGTTCTGGGGCCAACGTCCTGACTTTC
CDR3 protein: CSANRQGSGSGANVLTF

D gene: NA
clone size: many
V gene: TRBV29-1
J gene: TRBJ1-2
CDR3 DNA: TGCAGCGTCGAGACCGAGGGGGGGGGCTACACCTTC
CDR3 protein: CSVETEGGGYTF

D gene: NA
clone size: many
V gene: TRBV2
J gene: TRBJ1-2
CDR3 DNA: TGTGCCACCGACCGACACCTTAACTATGGCTACACCTTC
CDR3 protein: CATDRHLNYGYTF

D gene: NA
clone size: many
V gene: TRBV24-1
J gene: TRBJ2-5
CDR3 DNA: TGTGCCACCAGTGATAACCGGGGGCTAGGGACCCAGTACTTC
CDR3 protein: CATSDNRGLGTQYF

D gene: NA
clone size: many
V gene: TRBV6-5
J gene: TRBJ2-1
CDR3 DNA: TGTGCCAGCAGAGCCGGGATATACAATGAGCAGTTCTTC
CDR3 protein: CASRAGIYNEQFF

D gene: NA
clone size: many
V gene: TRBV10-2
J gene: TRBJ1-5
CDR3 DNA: TGCGCCAGCAGTGGCACCGGCAGCAATCAGCCCCAGCATTTT
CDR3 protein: CASSGTGSNQPQHF

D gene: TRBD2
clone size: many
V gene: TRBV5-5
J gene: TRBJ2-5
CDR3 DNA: TGTGCCAGCAGCGGACTAGCCGGGGAGACCCAGTACTTC
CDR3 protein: CASSGLAGETQYF

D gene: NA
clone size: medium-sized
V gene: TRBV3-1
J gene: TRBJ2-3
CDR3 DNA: TGTGCCAGCAGCCGTACTTCACAGGATACGCAGTATTTT
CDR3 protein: CASSRTSQDTQYF

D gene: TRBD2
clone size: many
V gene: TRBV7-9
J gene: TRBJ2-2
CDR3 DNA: TGTGCCAGCAGCCCCGGGGGGGCGGACACCGGGGAGCTGTTTTTT
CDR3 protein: CASSPGGADTGELFF

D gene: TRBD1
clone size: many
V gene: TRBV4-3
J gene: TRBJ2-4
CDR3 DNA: TGCGCCAGCAGCCGCGGACAGGGGGCGTTCGACATTCAGTACTTC
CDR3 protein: CASSRGQGAFDIQYF

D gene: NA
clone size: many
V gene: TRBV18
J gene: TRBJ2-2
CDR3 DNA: TGTGCCAGCTCACCACACTCGACTCGAGACACCGGGGAGCTGTTTTTT
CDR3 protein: CASSPHSTRDTGELFF

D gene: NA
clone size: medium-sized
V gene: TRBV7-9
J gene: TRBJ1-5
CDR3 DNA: TGTGCCAGCAGCACCGGAGCCCCGCTCGTTAGCAATCAGCCCCAGCATTTT
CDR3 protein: CASSTGAPLVSNQPQHF

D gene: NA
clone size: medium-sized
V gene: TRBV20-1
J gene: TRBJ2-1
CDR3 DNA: TGCAGTGCTCCCTCTTATTCCTTCCCTTATGAGCAGTTCTTC
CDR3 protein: CSAPSYSFPYEQFF